What follows describes a single TCR beta chain. Sequenced by immunoSEQ multiplex PCR; TCRdb stores in-frame clones only, minus some. Here the sample spans 150,000 or so clones, about 90% being singletons. This entry belongs to a study of T cell responses to AZD1222 COVID-19 vaccine. The CDR3 is 16 residues long. Per the germline V gene, CDR1 is LGHDT and CDR2 is YNNKEL (reference sequence). Trimming left V 4 bases short and J 4 bases short, with 17 bases between. Sequenced here: peripheral blood, sampled 28 days after the second AZD1222 dose. The V gene is TRBV3-1 (or the pseudogene TRBV3-2), the J gene TRBJ2-1, with D maybe TRBD2 (5 bases). This clonotype was obtained from an adult who received the AZD1222 COVID-19 vaccine. The CDR3 region is CASSLSRARLYNEQFF. For the CDR3, the DNA is TGTGCCAGCAGCCTCTCGAGAGCCCGACTATACAATGAGCAGTTCTTC.